The TCR beta chain described here comes from a study of cytomegalovirus exposure and HLA in healthy donors. About the study: When just under 400 donors were genotyped, approximately 81% of them were found to fall in the Caucasian-associated ancestry cluster. Study results and caveats: Later analysis revealed greater clonal expansion in HLA-associated TCR beta chains than in equally common others. In a later analysis, a genetic analysis reported fewer productive-TCR N-insertions in an Asian-associated ancestry cluster than the cohort average.

In regard to this clone: The antigen remains undetermined.

The PCR ran on 60 Vbeta and 13 Jbeta primers. Produced via immunoSEQ multiplex PCR; TCRdb's table is partial and in-frame only. This table holds approximately 160,000 clones, around three quarters found once. Germline-derived CDR1 and CDR2 are SGHRS and YFSETQ. V gave up 4 bases and J gave up 2 bases; unmatched junction bases: 10. This CDR3 is built from 16 residues. The sequenced sample consisted of PBMCs. This clonotype was sampled from a man aged 40-49 years in good health and CMV-seronegative. V is TRBV5-1 and J is TRBJ2-7; 9 bases map to TRBD1. The CDR3 DNA reads TGCGCCAGCAGCCCATCGACAGGGGGACCAACCTACGAGCAGTACTTC. Amino acids: CASSPSTGGPTYEQYF.